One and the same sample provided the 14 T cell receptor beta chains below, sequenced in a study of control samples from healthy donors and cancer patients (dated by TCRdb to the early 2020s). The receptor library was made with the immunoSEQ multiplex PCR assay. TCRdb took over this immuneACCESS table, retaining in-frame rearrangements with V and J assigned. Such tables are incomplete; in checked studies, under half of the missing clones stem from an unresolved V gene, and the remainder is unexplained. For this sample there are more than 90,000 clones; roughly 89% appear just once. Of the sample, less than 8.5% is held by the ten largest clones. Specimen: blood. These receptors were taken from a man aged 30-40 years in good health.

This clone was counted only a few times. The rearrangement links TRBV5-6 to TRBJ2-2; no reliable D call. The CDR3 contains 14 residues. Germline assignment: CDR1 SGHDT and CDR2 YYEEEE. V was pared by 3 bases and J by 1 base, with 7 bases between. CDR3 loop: CASSSGLNTGELFF. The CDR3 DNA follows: TGTGCCAGCAGCTCAGGATTGAACACCGGGGAGCTGTTTTTT.

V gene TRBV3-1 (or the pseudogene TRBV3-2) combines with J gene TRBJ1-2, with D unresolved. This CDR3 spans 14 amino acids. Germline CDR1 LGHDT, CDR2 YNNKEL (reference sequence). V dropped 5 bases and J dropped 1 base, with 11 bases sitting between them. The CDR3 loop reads CASSDSRINYGYTF. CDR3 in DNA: TGTGCCAGCAGCGACTCCCGAATTAACTATGGCTACACCTTC.

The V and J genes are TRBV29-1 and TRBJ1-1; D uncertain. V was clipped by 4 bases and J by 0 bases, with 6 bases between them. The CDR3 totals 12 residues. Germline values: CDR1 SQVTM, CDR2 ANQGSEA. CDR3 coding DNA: TGCAGCGTTGGTGAAGTGAACACTGAAGCTTTCTTT. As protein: CSVGEVNTEAFF.

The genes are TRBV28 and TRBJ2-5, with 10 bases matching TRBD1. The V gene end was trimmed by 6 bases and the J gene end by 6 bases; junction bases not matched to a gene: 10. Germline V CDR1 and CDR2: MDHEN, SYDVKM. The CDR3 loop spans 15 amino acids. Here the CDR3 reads CASRFTGTGAKTQYF. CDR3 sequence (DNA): TGTGCCAGCAGGTTTACAGGGACAGGGGCCAAGACCCAGTACTTC.

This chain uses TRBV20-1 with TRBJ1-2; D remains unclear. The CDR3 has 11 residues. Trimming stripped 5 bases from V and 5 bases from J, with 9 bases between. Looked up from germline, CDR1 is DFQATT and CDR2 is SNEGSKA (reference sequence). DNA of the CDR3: TGCAGTGCTGTGGTTCTTTATGGCTACACCTTC. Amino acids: CSAVVLYGYTF.

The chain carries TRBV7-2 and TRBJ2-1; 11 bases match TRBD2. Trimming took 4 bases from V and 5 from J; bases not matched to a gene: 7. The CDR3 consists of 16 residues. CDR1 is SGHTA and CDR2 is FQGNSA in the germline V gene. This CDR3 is CASSSSGLAVNNEQFF. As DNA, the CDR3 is TGTGCCAGCAGCTCTTCGGGACTAGCGGTAAACAATGAGCAGTTCTTC.

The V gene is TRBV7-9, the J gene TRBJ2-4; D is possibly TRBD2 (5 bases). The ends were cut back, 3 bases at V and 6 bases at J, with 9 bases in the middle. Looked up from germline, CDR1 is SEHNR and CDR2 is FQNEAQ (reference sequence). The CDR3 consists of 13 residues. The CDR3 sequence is CASSFGGLNIQYF. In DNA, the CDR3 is TGTGCCAGCAGCTTTGGAGGCCTAAACATTCAGTACTTC. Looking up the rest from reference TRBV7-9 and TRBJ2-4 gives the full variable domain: DTGVSQNPRHKITKRGQNVTFRCDPISEHNRLYWYRQTLGQGPEFLTYFQNEAQLEKSRLLSDRFSAERPKGSFSTLEIQRTEQGDSAMYLCASSFGGLNIQYFGAGTRLSVL.

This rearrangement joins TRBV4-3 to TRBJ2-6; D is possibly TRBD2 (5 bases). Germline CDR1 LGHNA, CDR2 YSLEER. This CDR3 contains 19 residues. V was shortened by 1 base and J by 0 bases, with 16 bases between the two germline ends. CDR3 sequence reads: CASSQAAATRDSGANVLTF. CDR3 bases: TGCGCCAGCAGCCAAGCGGCGGCCACTAGGGACTCTGGGGCCAACGTCCTGACTTTC.

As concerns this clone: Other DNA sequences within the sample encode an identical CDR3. Here the CDR3 reads CAISESPNQPQHF. The CDR3 nucleotides are TGTGCCATCAGTGAGTCCCCAAATCAGCCCCAGCATTTT. The gene calls are TRBV10-3 and TRBJ1-5; D uncertain. The CDR3 extends over 13 amino acids. Trimming left V 0 bases short and J 4 bases short, with 4 bases between. Germline V gene sequence: CDR1 ENHRY, CDR2 SYGVKD.

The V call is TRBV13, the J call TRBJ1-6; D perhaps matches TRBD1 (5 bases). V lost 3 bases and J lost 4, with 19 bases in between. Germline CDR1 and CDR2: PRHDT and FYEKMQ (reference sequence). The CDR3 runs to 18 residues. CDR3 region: CASSFISRQTLYNSPLHF. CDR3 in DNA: TGTGCCAGCAGCTTCATCTCCCGACAGACCTTATATAATTCACCCCTCCACTTT.

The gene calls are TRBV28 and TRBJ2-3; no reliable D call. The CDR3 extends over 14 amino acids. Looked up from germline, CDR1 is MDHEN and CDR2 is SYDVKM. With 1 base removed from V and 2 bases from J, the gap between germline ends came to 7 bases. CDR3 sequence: CASSLYTHTDTQYF. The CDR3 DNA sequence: TGTGCCAGCAGTTTATATACCCACACAGATACGCAGTATTTT. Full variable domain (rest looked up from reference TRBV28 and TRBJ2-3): DVKVTQSSRYLVKRTGEKVFLECVQDMDHENMFWYRQDPGLGLRLIYFSYDVKMKEKGDIPEGYSVSREKKERFSLILESASTNQTSMYLCASSLYTHTDTQYFGPGTRLTVL.

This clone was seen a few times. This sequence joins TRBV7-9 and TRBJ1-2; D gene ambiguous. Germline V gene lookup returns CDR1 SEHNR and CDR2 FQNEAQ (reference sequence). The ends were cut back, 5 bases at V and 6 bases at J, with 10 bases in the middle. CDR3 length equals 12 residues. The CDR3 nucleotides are TGTGCCAGCAGCCCAGAGCTGCATGGCTACACCTTC. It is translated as CASSPELHGYTF.

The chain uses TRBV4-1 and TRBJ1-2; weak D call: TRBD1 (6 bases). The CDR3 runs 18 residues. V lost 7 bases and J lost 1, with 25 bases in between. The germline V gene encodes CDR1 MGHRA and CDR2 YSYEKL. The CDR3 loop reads CASTPFGQGRHYNYGYTF. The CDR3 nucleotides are TGCGCCAGCACTCCGTTTGGTCAGGGGCGACACTATAACTATGGCTACACCTTC.

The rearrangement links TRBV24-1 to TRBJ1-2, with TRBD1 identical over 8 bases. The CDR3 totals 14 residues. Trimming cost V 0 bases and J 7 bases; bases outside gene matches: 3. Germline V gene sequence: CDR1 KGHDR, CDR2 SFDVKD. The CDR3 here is CATSDLQGAGGYTF. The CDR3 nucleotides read TGTGCCACCAGTGATTTGCAGGGGGCTGGTGGCTACACCTTC.